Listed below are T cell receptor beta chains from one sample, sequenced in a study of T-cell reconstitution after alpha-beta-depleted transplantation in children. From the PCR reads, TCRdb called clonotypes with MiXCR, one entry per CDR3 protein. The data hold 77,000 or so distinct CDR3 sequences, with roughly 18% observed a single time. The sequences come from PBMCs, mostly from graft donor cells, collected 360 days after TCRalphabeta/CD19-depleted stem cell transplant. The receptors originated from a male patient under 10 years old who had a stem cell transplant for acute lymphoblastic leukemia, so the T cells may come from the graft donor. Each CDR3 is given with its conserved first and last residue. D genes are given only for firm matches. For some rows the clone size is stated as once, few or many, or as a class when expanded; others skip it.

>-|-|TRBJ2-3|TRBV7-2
TGTGCCAGCACCCTTAGCCCCTTTAACCCGACCAGCACAGATACGCAGTATTTT
CASTLSPFNPTSTDTQYF
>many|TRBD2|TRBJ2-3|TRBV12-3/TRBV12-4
TGTGCCAGCAGTTTACAATGGACTAGCCGCACAGATACGCAGTATTTT
CASSLQWTSRTDTQYF
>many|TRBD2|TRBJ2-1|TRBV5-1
TGCGCCAGCAGCCTACTAGCGGAAGACTACAATGAGCAGTTCTTC
CASSLLAEDYNEQFF
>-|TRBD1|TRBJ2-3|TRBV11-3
TGTGCCAGCAGCCCAGGCCGGAAGGGGGCCACAGATACGCAGTATTTT
CASSPGRKGATDTQYF
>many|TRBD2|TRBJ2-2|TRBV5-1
TGCGCCAGCAGCTTGGTTAGCGGGGCGAACACCGGGGAGCTGTTTTTT
CASSLVSGANTGELFF
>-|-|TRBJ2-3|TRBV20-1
TGCAGTGCCACAGTTTGGGACACAGATACGCAGTATTTT
CSATVWDTDTQYF
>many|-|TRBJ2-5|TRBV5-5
TGTGCCAGCAGCTTCGGTGAGAGGGGGCAAGAGACCCAGTACTTC
CASSFGERGQETQYF
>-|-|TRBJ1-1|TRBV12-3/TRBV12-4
TGTGCCAGCAGTCCACGACAGAGCCTGAACACTGAAGCTTTCTTT
CASSPRQSLNTEAFF
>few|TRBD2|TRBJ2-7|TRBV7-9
TGTGCCAGCAGCTTAGTACTAGCGGGAGGCGGTGAGCAGTACTTC
CASSLVLAGGGEQYF
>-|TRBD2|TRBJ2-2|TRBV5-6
TGTGCCAGCAGCGAGGCTAGCGGGTCCGGGGAGCTGTTTTTT
CASSEASGSGELFF
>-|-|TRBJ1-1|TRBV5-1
TGCGCCAGCAGGGGGCCTTTTCAGGGGCAGAACACTGAAGCTTTCTTT
CASRGPFQGQNTEAFF
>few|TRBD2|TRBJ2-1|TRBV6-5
TGTGCCAGCAGTTACGGAAGTAGCGGGGGGTACAATGAGCAGTTCTTC
CASSYGSSGGYNEQFF
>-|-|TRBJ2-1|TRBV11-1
TGTGCCAGCAGCCCTTCGAGGGCCCGTAGCTCCTACAATGAGCAGTTCTTC
CASSPSRARSSYNEQFF
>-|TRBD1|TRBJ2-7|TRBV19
TGTGCCAGTAGTATAATGGACAGGGGGGCCTACGAGCAGTACTTC
CASSIMDRGAYEQYF
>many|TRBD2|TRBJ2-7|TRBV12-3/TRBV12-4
TGTGCCAGCACATCCTCACGGTCGGGAGGGGTATACGAGCAGTACTTC
CASTSSRSGGVYEQYF
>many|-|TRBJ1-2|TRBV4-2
TGTGCCAGCAGCCAAGATACCGGGAATGGCTACACCTTC
CASSQDTGNGYTF
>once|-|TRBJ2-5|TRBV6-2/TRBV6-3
TGTGCCAGCAGTGCCGCCGGAGTGGCCCAAGAGACCCAGTACTTC
CASSAAGVAQETQYF
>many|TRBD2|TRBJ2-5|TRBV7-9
TGTGCCAGCAGGCCAGCGGGACCCTTTGACAAAGAGACCCAGTACTTC
CASRPAGPFDKETQYF
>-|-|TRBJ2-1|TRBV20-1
TGCAGTGCTAGAGTTCTAGGTGTCCCTACCTCTTACGGCAATGAGCAGTTCTTC
CSARVLGVPTSYGNEQFF
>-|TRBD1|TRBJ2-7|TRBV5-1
TGCGCCAGCAGCTTAAAGGACAGGGTCTACGAGCAGTACTTC
CASSLKDRVYEQYF
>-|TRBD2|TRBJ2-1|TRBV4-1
TGCGCCAGCAGCCAAGAGGGCGGGAGTAGATTTAATGAGCAGTTCTTC
CASSQEGGSRFNEQFF
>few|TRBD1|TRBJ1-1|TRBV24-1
TGTGCCACCAGTGATTCGGACAGGGCTAAAGCTTTCTTT
CATSDSDRAKAFF
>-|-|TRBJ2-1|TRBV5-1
TGCGCCAGCCGACTAGTTGTTTACAATGAGCAGTTCTTC
CASRLVVYNEQFF
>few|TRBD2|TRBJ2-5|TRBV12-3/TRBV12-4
TGTGCCAGCAGGCCACTAGCGGAAGAGACCCAGTACTTC
CASRPLAEETQYF
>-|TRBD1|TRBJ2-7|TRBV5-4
TGTGCCAGCAGCTTAAGGTGGGACAGCAGGCTACCTTGGCTATCGTACGAGCAGTACTTC
CASSLRWDSRLPWLSYEQYF
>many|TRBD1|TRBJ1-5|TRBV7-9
TGTGCCAGCAGCCGCGGACAGGGGATTCGGAATCAGCCCCAGCATTTT
CASSRGQGIRNQPQHF
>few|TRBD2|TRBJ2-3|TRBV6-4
TGTGCCAGCAGTGTGGGAGGCGGGAGCAGTTTTACGCAGTATTTT
CASSVGGGSSFTQYF
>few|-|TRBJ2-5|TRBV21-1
TGTGCCAGCAGCAAAGCGCGGAGGGGGCCCTTCCAAGAGACCCAGTACTTC
CASSKARRGPFQETQYF
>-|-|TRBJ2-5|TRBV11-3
TGTGCCAGCAGCTTCCAAGGGAGAAAAGAGACCCAGTACTTC
CASSFQGRKETQYF